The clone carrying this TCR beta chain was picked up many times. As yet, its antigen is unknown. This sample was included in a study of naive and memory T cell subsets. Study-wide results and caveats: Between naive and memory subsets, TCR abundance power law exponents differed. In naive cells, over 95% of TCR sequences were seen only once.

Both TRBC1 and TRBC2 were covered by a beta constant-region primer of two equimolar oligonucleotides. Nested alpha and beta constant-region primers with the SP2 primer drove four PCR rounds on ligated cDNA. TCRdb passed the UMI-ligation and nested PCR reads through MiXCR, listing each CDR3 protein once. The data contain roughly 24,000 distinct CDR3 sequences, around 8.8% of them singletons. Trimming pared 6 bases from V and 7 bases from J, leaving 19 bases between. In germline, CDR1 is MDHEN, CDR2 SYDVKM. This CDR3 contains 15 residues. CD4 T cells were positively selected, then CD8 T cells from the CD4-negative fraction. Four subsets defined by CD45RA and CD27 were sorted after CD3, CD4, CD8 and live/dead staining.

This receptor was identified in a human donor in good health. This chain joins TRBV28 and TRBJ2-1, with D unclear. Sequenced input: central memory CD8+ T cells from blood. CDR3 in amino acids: CASRPEDLLGNEQFF. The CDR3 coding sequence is TGTGCCAGCAGACCCGAGGACCTCTTAGGGAATGAGCAGTTCTTC.